The 31 T cell receptor beta chains given below trace back to one sample, sequenced in a study of T cell repertoires in cytomegalovirus infection. TCRdb processed the reads anew with MiXCR; each CDR3 protein has one entry. The sample has 400,000 or so distinct CDR3 sequences, around a sixth seen once. Sequenced material: PBMCs. All receptors come from a human donor in good health (CMV status not recorded). Some clones in this sample may be carry-over from other donors' samples.

This clonotype has ten or more counts. The chain links TRBV10-3 to TRBJ2-1; D is unclear. This CDR3 contains 13 residues. Germline CDR1 reads ENHRY; CDR2 reads SYGVKD. V lost 6 bases and J lost 6, with 12 bases in between. The CDR3 sequence: CAISGVNRNEQFF. The CDR3 DNA reads TGTGCCATCAGCGGAGTTAACCGCAATGAGCAGTTCTTC.

With regard to this clonotype: Possible read error: a much larger clone is one base away. The chain employs TRBV11-2 and TRBJ1-5; D is undetermined. Germline values: CDR1 SGHAT, CDR2 FQNNGV. This CDR3 is 13 amino acids long. V dropped 3 bases and J dropped 4 bases, with 7 bases sitting between them. This chain's CDR3 is CASSLNRNQPQHF. CDR3 bases: TGTGCCAGCAGCTTGAACAGAAATCAGCCCCAGCATTTT.

CDR3 nucleotide sequence: TGCGCCAGCAGCCACGGACTAGCGGGGGCCGTATACGAGCAGTACTTC. The encoded protein is CASSHGLAGAVYEQYF. The genes are TRBV5-1 and TRBJ2-7; 13 bases align to TRBD2. Per the germline V gene, CDR1 is SGHRS and CDR2 is YFSETQ. The CDR3 has 16 amino acids. Trimming cost V 4 bases and J 4 bases; bases outside gene matches: 8.

The chain links TRBV7-4 to TRBJ2-1; 11 positions agree with TRBD2. Looked up from germline, CDR1 is SGHVT and CDR2 is SQSDAQ. J lost 0 bases, V lost 6 bases, and 13 bases had no gene match. This CDR3 is 19 amino acids long. As DNA, the CDR3 is TGTGCCAGCAGTACTTGGTGGCTAGCGGGGGGAAGCTCCTACAATGAGCAGTTCTTC. Its translation is CASSTWWLAGGSSYNEQFF.

This clonotype was counted only a few times. The DNA of the CDR3 is TGCAGCGTTGACCAGGGGTCCGGGGAGCTGTTTTTT. Protein: CSVDQGSGELFF. The chain has TRBV29-1 and TRBJ2-2; possible D gene TRBD1, 6 bases. This CDR3 spans 12 amino acids. Germline V gives CDR1 SQVTM, CDR2 ANQGSEA. V dropped 3 bases and J dropped 6 bases, with 8 bases sitting between them.

This clonotype was seen only a few times. The chain carries TRBV12-3 or TRBV12-4 and TRBJ1-1; the D is unclear. CDR3 size: 13 residues. Trimming shortened V by 5 bases and J by 1 base, and 8 bases separated the two germline ends. CDR3 amino acids: CASSRLPNTEAFF. The CDR3 nucleotides read TGTGCCAGCAGTAGACTTCCGAACACTGAAGCTTTCTTT.

About this clonotype: An end of the junction does not agree with germline; a read error may underlie this. The chain has TRBV30 and TRBJ1-2; D perhaps matches TRBD1 (5 bases). Germline V gene data show CDR1 as GTSNPN and CDR2 as SVGIG (reference sequence). CDR3 length: 15 amino acids. The CDR3 here is CAWSTPGLSNYDYTF. In nucleotides, the CDR3 is TGTGCCTGGAGTACCCCGGGACTTTCTAACTATGACTACACCTTC.

This clonotype was picked up a small number of times. The chain has TRBV7-9 and TRBJ2-1; 9 positions match TRBD2. This CDR3 is built from 15 residues. V trimming: 5 bases; J trimming: 2 bases; junction bases outside the gene matches: 4. Germline CDR1 is SEHNR and CDR2 is FQNEAQ (reference sequence). This chain's CDR3 is CASSTTSGPYNEQFF. The CDR3 DNA follows: TGTGCCAGCAGCACGACTAGCGGACCCTACAATGAGCAGTTCTTC.

This clonotype was observed many times. The chain joins TRBV7-9 to TRBJ2-1, with TRBD1 matching over 9 bases. The CDR3 covers 16 residues. The germline V gene has CDR1 SEHNR and CDR2 FQNEAQ (reference sequence). J gave up 8 bases and V 6 bases, and 14 bases lay outside the gene matches. The DNA of the CDR3 is TGTGCCAGCAGTTCTCCACAAGGGACAGGGACCTATGAGCAGTTCTTC. Translating gives CASSSPQGTGTYEQFF. The variable domain in full, with the rest retrieved from reference TRBV7-9 and TRBJ2-1, is DTGVSQNPRHKITKRGQNVTFRCDPISEHNRLYWYRQTLGQGPEFLTYFQNEAQLEKSRLLSDRFSAERPKGSFSTLEIQRTEQGDSAMYLCASSSPQGTGTYEQFFGPGTRLTVL.

This clonotype was recorded many times. This chain connects TRBV6-2 or TRBV6-3 to TRBJ1-5; TRBD1 might be the D (5 bases). The ends were cut back, 0 bases at V and 4 bases at J, with 16 bases in the middle. Germline V gives CDR1 MNHEY, CDR2 SVGEGT. The CDR3 extends over 17 amino acids. The CDR3 here is CASSYSISDDRNQPQHF. Written as DNA, the CDR3 is TGTGCCAGCAGTTACTCGATCTCTGACGACAGAAATCAGCCCCAGCATTTT.

This clonotype was seen a handful of times. The J gene is TRBJ2-7, the V gene TRBV5-1; D is unclear. The CDR3 has 13 amino acids. Germline CDR1 is SGHRS and CDR2 is YFSETQ. Deletions cut 5 bases from V and 2 bases from J, with 11 bases between. In DNA, the CDR3 is TGCGCCAGCAGGGGCAGTGGCCCCTACGAGCAGTACTTC. Translating it yields CASRGSGPYEQYF.

The V gene is TRBV20-1, the J gene TRBJ2-1, with D tentatively TRBD2 (6 bases). This CDR3 spans 13 amino acids. Germline CDR1 DFQATT, CDR2 SNEGSKA (reference sequence). The ends were cut back, 6 bases at V and 15 bases at J, with 24 bases in the middle. CDR3 amino acids: CSARRFGSFLPFF. Written as DNA, the CDR3 is TGCAGTGCCAGACGATTCGGGAGTTTTCTTCCGTTCTTC.

The sample holds a few counts of this clonotype. This chain links TRBV5-4 with TRBJ1-3; 8 bases align to TRBD1. This CDR3 spans 17 amino acids. In germline, CDR1 is SGHNT, CDR2 YYREEE (reference sequence). V trimming: 4 bases; J trimming: 0 bases; junction bases outside the gene matches: 9. The chain's CDR3 is CASSPGQGVSSGNTIYF. In nucleotides, the CDR3 is TGTGCCAGCAGCCCAGGACAGGGAGTCTCCTCTGGAAACACCATATATTTT.

As concerns this clonotype: A read error may produce the germline difference seen at one junction end. The chain links TRBV7-2 to TRBJ2-1; D possibly corresponds to TRBD2 (7 bases). The CDR3 length is 17 residues. CDR1 SGHTA and CDR2 FQGNSA come from the germline V gene. The CDR3: CASTPGGGLADYNEQFF. In DNA form, the CDR3 reads TGTGCCAGCACCCCAGGAGGGGGTCTAGCGGACTACAATGAGCAGTTCTTT.

The chain joins TRBV29-1 to TRBJ1-2; tentative D call: TRBD1 (5 bases). CDR1 and CDR2 (germline): SQVTM, ANQGSEA. CDR3 length: 12 residues. Between the trimmed V and J ends, which lost 4 bases and 8 bases, there was a span of 14 bases. The CDR3 DNA reads as TGCAGCGTTGGGCTCGGGACTGGCGGCTACACCTTC. This gives the protein CSVGLGTGGYTF. Full variable domain (missing parts from reference TRBV29-1 and TRBJ1-2): SAVISQKPSRDICQRGTSLTIQCQVDSQVTMMFWYRQQPGQSLTLIATANQGSEATYESGFVIDKFPISRPNLTFSTLTVSNMSPEDSSIYLCSVGLGTGGYTFGSGTRLTVV.

This clonotype occurred many times. CDR3 loop: CASSLAPRDSQYF. DNA for the CDR3: TGTGCCAGCAGCTTAGCCCCACGAGATTCGCAGTACTTC. This chain uses TRBV7-6 with TRBJ2-7; no firm D call. This CDR3 region has 13 residues. The V end was cut by 0 bases, the J end by 9 bases, with 12 bases between. Germline V gene lookup returns CDR1 SGHVS and CDR2 FNYEAQ.

This clonotype was counted many times. This sequence joins TRBV7-2 and TRBJ2-3; D perhaps matches TRBD1 (5 bases). V lost 2 bases, J lost 1 base, and 10 bases lay in between. The CDR3 covers 15 residues. The V gene's germline CDR1 is SGHTA and CDR2 FQGNSA. Written as DNA, the CDR3 is TGTGCCAGCAGCTTAAAGGTCAGGGGCACAGATACGCAGTATTTT. It encodes CASSLKVRGTDTQYF. Combining the CDR3 with reference TRBV7-2 and TRBJ2-3 gives the whole variable domain GAGVSQSPSNKVTEKGKDVELRCDPISGHTALYWYRQSLGQGLEFLIYFQGNSAPDKSGLPSDRFSAERTGGSVSTLTIQRTQQEDSAVYLCASSLKVRGTDTQYFGPGTRLTVL.

At least ten counts were recorded for this clonotype. The chain uses TRBV7-2 and TRBJ2-3; D gene unclear. In germline, CDR1 is SGHTA, CDR2 FQGNSA. Trimming left V 4 bases short and J 6 bases short, with 8 bases between. The CDR3 extends over 12 amino acids. CDR3 in amino acids: CASSSQMDTQYF. The CDR3 DNA is TGTGCCAGCAGCTCCCAGATGGATACGCAGTATTTT.

This clonotype was observed many times. V is TRBV4-1 and J is TRBJ1-2; TRBD1 agrees at 8 bases. V shed 4 bases and J 4 bases; nucleotides not matched to a gene: 5. CDR1 MGHRA and CDR2 YSYEKL come from the germline V gene. The CDR3 sequence is 14 residues long. The CDR3 loop is CASSPGGLRYGYTF. The CDR3 coding sequence is TGCGCCAGCAGCCCAGGGGGCTTGCGCTATGGCTACACCTTC.

This clonotype appeared a few times. This chain links TRBV7-9 with TRBJ1-6; perhaps TRBD1 as D (6 bases). Trimming took off 5 bases at V and 9 bases at J, with 14 bases between the two ends. Germline lookup yields CDR1 SEHNR and CDR2 FQNEAQ (reference sequence). The CDR3 loop spans 14 amino acids. The CDR3 is CASSPTGYLSPLHF. The CDR3 nucleotides are TGTGCCAGCAGCCCCACAGGGTATCTTTCACCCCTCCACTTT.

The chain recombines TRBV2 with TRBJ2-3, with 8 bases lining up with TRBD2. V gave up 2 bases and J gave up 0 bases; unmatched junction bases: 7. Per the germline V gene, CDR1 is SNHLY and CDR2 is FYNNEI. The CDR3 covers 17 residues. The CDR3 bases are TGTGCCAGCAGTGAAAGGGGCGGGGGGACAAGCACAGATACGCAGTATTTT. Translation: CASSERGGGTSTDTQYF.

The chain is built from TRBV3-1 and TRBJ2-3, with D perhaps TRBD2 (5 bases). Germline assignment: CDR1 LGHDT and CDR2 YNNKEL (reference sequence). V lost 4 bases and J 2 bases, leaving 10 bases between the germline ends. The CDR3 extends over 14 amino acids. The DNA for the CDR3 is TGTGCCAGCAGCCCGGGATCCACCACAGATACGCAGTATTTT. This encodes CASSPGSTTDTQYF.

This clonotype was seen many times. The genes are TRBV6-6 and TRBJ1-6; perhaps TRBD1 as D (5 bases). This CDR3 is 17 amino acids long. CDR1 and CDR2 (germline): MNHNY, SVGAGI (reference sequence). Trimming shortened V by 2 bases and J by 7 bases, and 18 bases separated the two germline ends. CDR3 nucleotides: TGTGCCAGCAGTTACGCAGGGAATGGAAGCCCAAATTCACCCCTCCACTTT. Translated: CASSYAGNGSPNSPLHF.

The rearrangement links TRBV19 to TRBJ2-1; the D gene is possibly TRBD2 (6 bases). Germline V gene lookup returns CDR1 LNHDA and CDR2 SQIVND (reference sequence). V lost 6 bases and J 0 bases, leaving 18 bases between the germline ends. The CDR3 consists of 17 residues. This chain's CDR3 is CASRSGERASSYNEQFF. As DNA, the CDR3 is TGTGCCAGTAGGTCCGGAGAGCGGGCAAGCTCCTACAATGAGCAGTTCTTC.

Regarding this clonotype: This may stem from a read error, because a much larger clone lies one nucleotide away. The chain has TRBV6-1 and TRBJ1-3, with no clear D. The CDR3 loop spans 14 amino acids. Germline assignment: CDR1 MNHNS and CDR2 SASEGT. This chain's CDR3 is CASSVTDSGYTIYF. DNA for the CDR3: TGTGCCAGCAGTGTGACGGACTCTGGATACACCATATATTTT.

This chain connects TRBV7-2 to TRBJ1-2; 7 bases agree with TRBD1. Germline assignment: CDR1 SGHTA and CDR2 FQGNSA. Trimming at V came to 4 bases and at J to 4 bases, leaving 6 bases not matched to a gene. This CDR3 is 14 amino acids long. CDR3 in amino acids: CASSYTGVVYGYTF. The CDR3 nucleotides read TGTGCCAGCAGCTATACAGGGGTTGTCTATGGCTACACCTTC. Complete variable domain (other parts from reference TRBV7-2 and TRBJ1-2): GAGVSQSPSNKVTEKGKDVELRCDPISGHTALYWYRQSLGQGLEFLIYFQGNSAPDKSGLPSDRFSAERTGGSVSTLTIQRTQQEDSAVYLCASSYTGVVYGYTFGSGTRLTVV.

This clonotype was detected only a few times. V gene TRBV20-1 combines with J gene TRBJ1-1, with no clear D. The CDR3 runs to 11 residues. The ends were cut back, 7 bases at V and 2 bases at J, with 8 bases in the middle. Germline loops: CDR1 DFQATT, CDR2 SNEGSKA (reference sequence). The CDR3 reads CSGVSNTEAFF. The CDR3 nucleotides are TGCAGTGGGGTCAGTAACACTGAAGCTTTCTTT.

V usage is TRBV9 and J usage is TRBJ1-6; perhaps TRBD1 as D (5 bases). This CDR3 comprises 16 residues. Trimming shortened V by 0 bases and J by 6 bases, and 13 bases separated the two germline ends. Germline CDR1 reads SGDLS; CDR2 reads YYNGEE. CDR3 sequence reads: CASSVEAGYGNSPLHF. Written as DNA, the CDR3 is TGTGCCAGCAGCGTAGAGGCAGGGTACGGTAATTCACCCCTCCACTTT. The whole variable domain, remainder taken from reference TRBV9 and TRBJ1-6, is DSGVTQTPKHLITATGQRVTLRCSPRSGDLSVYWYQQSLDQGLQFLIQYYNGEERAKGNILERFSAQQFPDLHSELNLSSLELGDSALYFCASSVEAGYGNSPLHFGNGTRLTVT.

The genes are TRBV7-4 and TRBJ1-5, with D unresolved. CDR1 and CDR2 from the germline V gene are SGHVT and SQSDAQ. Deletions cut 1 base from V and 8 bases from J, with 6 bases between. CDR3 length: 12 residues. The CDR3 here is CASSLDTKPQHF. CDR3 bases: TGTGCCAGCAGCTTAGATACAAAGCCCCAGCATTTT. Together with reference TRBV7-4 and TRBJ1-5, the CDR3 gives the full variable domain: GAGVSQSPRYKVAKRGRDVALRCDSISGHVTLYWYRQTLGQGSEVLTYSQSDAQRDKSGRPSGRFSAERPERSVSTLKIQRTEQGDSAVYLCASSLDTKPQHFGDGTRLSIL.

V and J are TRBV19 and TRBJ1-5; perhaps TRBD1 as D (6 bases). From germline, CDR1 is LNHDA and CDR2 SQIVND (reference sequence). The CDR3 spans 16 residues. The V and J ends lost 7 bases and 0 bases respectively, with 16 bases between them. The CDR3 DNA is TGTGCCAGTACCCCTGGGGGCAAGAATAGCAATCAGCCCCAGCATTTT. It yields the protein CASTPGGKNSNQPQHF.

In this sample, this clonotype turned up many times. The chain recombines TRBV7-2 with TRBJ1-1; unclear D gene. This CDR3 region has 13 residues. V was pared by 5 bases and J by 1 base, with 8 bases between. Germline V lookup: CDR1 SGHTA, CDR2 FQGNSA. The chain's CDR3 is CASSTLENTEAFF. In nucleotides, the CDR3 is TGTGCCAGCAGCACCCTTGAGAACACTGAAGCTTTCTTT. The full variable domain, in which reference TRBV7-2 and TRBJ1-1 provide the parts outside the CDR3, is GAGVSQSPSNKVTEKGKDVELRCDPISGHTALYWYRQSLGQGLEFLIYFQGNSAPDKSGLPSDRFSAERTGGSVSTLTIQRTQQEDSAVYLCASSTLENTEAFFGQGTRLTVV.